A selection of T cell receptor beta chains follows, all from one sample in a study of T cells in Graves' hyperthyroidism and ophthalmopathy. Each CDR3 protein gets one entry after TCRdb re-called the multiplex PCR reads with MiXCR. The top ten hold about 37% of the sample, which has around 300,000 distinct CDR3 sequences, around 15% seen once. Specimen: blood. These receptor sequences come from a middle-aged woman with Graves' ophthalmopathy. Both conserved end residues are trimmed from each CDR3. Each record gives: V gene, J gene, CDR3 protein.

V gene: TRBV10-2
J gene: TRBJ1-5
CDR3 protein: ASSGQGVYSNQPQH

V gene: TRBV3-1
J gene: TRBJ1-4
CDR3 protein: ASSQSQGWGEKLF

V gene: TRBV20-1
J gene: TRBJ1-1
CDR3 protein: SAPLAVMNTEAF

V gene: TRBV6-2/TRBV6-3
J gene: TRBJ1-6
CDR3 protein: ASSYTTGTSSPLH

V gene: TRBV3-1
J gene: TRBJ2-1
CDR3 protein: ASSPRGGGQNEQF

V gene: TRBV7-9
J gene: TRBJ2-1
CDR3 protein: ASSLARGGPGHEQF

V gene: TRBV9
J gene: TRBJ1-1
CDR3 protein: ATDGSGVNTEAF

V gene: TRBV18
J gene: TRBJ1-5
CDR3 protein: ASSQQGGNQPQH

V gene: TRBV20-1
J gene: TRBJ2-1
CDR3 protein: SARDLGYNEQF

V gene: TRBV7-2
J gene: TRBJ2-4
CDR3 protein: ASSLRTSDLRWGTAKNIQY

V gene: TRBV7-8
J gene: TRBJ2-7
CDR3 protein: ASSLRDSGGTDEQY

V gene: TRBV7-2
J gene: TRBJ1-2
CDR3 protein: ASRQASNGGGYT

V gene: TRBV6-1
J gene: TRBJ1-2
CDR3 protein: ASSYGGTGGYSGGYT

V gene: TRBV3-1
J gene: TRBJ1-5
CDR3 protein: ASSPRGFSNQPQH

V gene: TRBV20-1
J gene: TRBJ1-3
CDR3 protein: SARKGPGSGNTIY

V gene: TRBV5-4
J gene: TRBJ2-2
CDR3 protein: ASSLKTVNTGELF

V gene: TRBV14
J gene: TRBJ2-7
CDR3 protein: ASSQEPTLAGGPYEQY

V gene: TRBV3-1
J gene: TRBJ1-2
CDR3 protein: ASTPEPGAYGYT